These 22 T cell receptor beta chains came from one sample sequenced in a study of T-cell memory formation after mild COVID-19. TCRdb reprocessed the 5' RACE reads with MiXCR, giving one entry per CDR3 protein. The sample consists of 45,000 to 65,000 distinct CDR3 sequences, over 7.5% of them appearing once. Sequencing was performed on PBMCs or a T cell subset sorted from them (not recorded which). The receptors were sampled from a man aged 18 to 30 who had mild COVID-19 (a few samples of this study predate the infection). Cell type and time point are not known.

This chain joins TRBV6-5 and TRBJ2-2; D gene unclear. Germline values: CDR1 MNHEY, CDR2 SVGAGI. Trimming stripped 0 bases from V and 0 bases from J, with 11 bases between. The CDR3 is 17 residues long. CDR3 region: CASSYSKDGANTGELFF. CDR3 DNA: TGTGCCAGCAGTTACTCGAAGGACGGAGCGAACACCGGGGAGCTGTTTTTT.

In this sample, this clonotype turned up many times. This chain joins TRBV11-2 and TRBJ2-5; no firm D call. CDR3 length equals 13 residues. V lost 0 bases, J lost 5 bases, and 7 bases lay in between. Looked up from germline, CDR1 is SGHAT and CDR2 is FQNNGV. CDR3 protein: CASSLDREETQYF. The CDR3, as DNA: TGTGCCAGCAGCTTAGACAGAGAGGAGACCCAGTACTTC.

This clonotype has just a few counts. The V gene is TRBV3-1, the J gene TRBJ2-7; D is ambiguous. CDR3 length equals 13 residues. Germline CDR1 and CDR2: LGHDT and YNNKEL (reference sequence). Trimming left V 1 base short and J 0 bases short, with 4 bases between. CDR3: CASSQAPSYEQYF. Written as DNA, the CDR3 is TGTGCCAGCAGCCAAGCTCCCTCCTACGAGCAGTACTTC.

This clonotype was seen more than once but under ten times. CDR3 sequence: CASSLAGGLFTSSYNEQFF. For the CDR3, the DNA is TGTGCCAGCAGCTTGGCGGGGGGCCTCTTTACTAGCTCCTACAATGAGCAGTTCTTC. V is TRBV5-6 and J is TRBJ2-1; possibly TRBD2 for D (7 bases). With 0 bases removed from V and 0 bases from J, the gap between germline ends came to 19 bases. Germline V gene data show CDR1 as SGHDT and CDR2 as YYEEEE. There are 19 residues in the CDR3. Drawing the rest from reference TRBV5-6 and TRBJ2-1, the complete variable domain is DAGVTQSPTHLIKTRGQQVTLRCSPKSGHDTVSWYQQALGQGPQFIFQYYEEEERQRGNFPDRFSGHQFPNYSSELNVNALLLGDSALYLCASSLAGGLFTSSYNEQFFGPGTRLTVL.

The chain recombines TRBV7-2 with TRBJ1-3; a possible D gene is TRBD1 (6 bases). CDR3 length: 15 amino acids. Between the trimmed V and J ends, which lost 5 bases and 2 bases, there was a span of 13 bases. Germline-derived CDR1 and CDR2 are SGHTA and FQGNSA. The CDR3 DNA reads as TGTGCCAGCAGCGCGACAGGCCCCCCTGGAAACACCATATATTTT. This sequence encodes CASSATGPPGNTIYF.

The rearrangement joins TRBV18 to TRBJ2-4; D is perhaps TRBD1 (7 bases). The CDR3 sequence is 16 residues long. Trimming took off 0 bases at V and 4 bases at J, with 13 bases between the two ends. Germline V gene lookup returns CDR1 KGHSH and CDR2 LQKENI. CDR3 bases: TGTGCCAGCTCACCACCTGGAGGGGGCCCGAAAAACATTCAGTACTTC. This encodes CASSPPGGGPKNIQYF. The full variable domain, rest sourced from reference TRBV18 and TRBJ2-4, is NAGVMQNPRHLVRRRGQEARLRCSPMKGHSHVYWYRQLPEEGLKFMVYLQKENIIDESGMPKERFSAEFPKEGPSILRIQQVVRGDSAAYFCASSPPGGGPKNIQYFGAGTRLSVL.

The gene calls are TRBV7-2 and TRBJ2-7; unclear D gene. The CDR3 covers 14 residues. Germline V gene lookup returns CDR1 SGHTA and CDR2 FQGNSA. The germline V and J ends were trimmed by 1 base and 0 bases, with 7 bases remaining between them. CDR3 in DNA: TGTGCCAGCAGCTTAGTGGCCAACTCCTACGAGCAGTACGTC. This translates into CASSLVANSYEQYV.

The chain uses TRBV6-1 and TRBJ2-1; 7 bases line up with TRBD1. Germline CDR1 is MNHNS and CDR2 is SASEGT. The V segment lost 6 bases and the J segment 7 bases; nucleotides outside the gene matches: 12. This CDR3 contains 15 residues. The CDR3 loop is CASSSNQQGLNEQFF. In nucleotides, the CDR3 is TGTGCCAGCAGCTCAAACCAACAGGGGTTGAATGAGCAGTTCTTC.

The V call is TRBV6-6, the J call TRBJ2-1; weak D call: TRBD1 (6 bases). The V and J ends lost 4 bases and 7 bases respectively, with 8 bases between them. The germline CDR1 and CDR2 sequences are MNHNY and SVGAGI (reference sequence). This CDR3 spans 12 amino acids. The CDR3 region is CASSSQGNEQFF. CDR3 sequence (DNA): TGTGCCAGCAGTTCCCAGGGGAATGAGCAGTTCTTC.

The J gene is TRBJ2-1, the V gene TRBV4-2, with TRBD2 matching over 9 bases. V gave up 0 bases and J gave up 9 bases; unmatched junction bases: 6. CDR3 length: 15 amino acids. From germline, CDR1 is LGHNA and CDR2 YNFKEQ. The CDR3 DNA sequence: TGTGCCAGCAGCCAAGATTGGCGGGGGGGCCCTGAGCAGTTCTTC. This encodes CASSQDWRGGPEQFF.

The V gene is TRBV4-2, the J gene TRBJ1-1; no clear D gene. This CDR3 region has 13 residues. The germline V gene has CDR1 LGHNA and CDR2 YNFKEQ. The ends were cut back, 1 base at V and 7 bases at J, with 10 bases in the middle. CDR3 DNA: TGTGCCAGCAGCCAAGGGGAATCTGATGAAGCTTTCTTT. This translates into CASSQGESDEAFF.

This clonotype was seen a handful of times. This CDR3 reads CSAPRQIGSREAFF. CDR3 in DNA: TGCAGTGCTCCTAGACAGATTGGGAGCAGGGAAGCTTTCTTT. The rearrangement uses TRBV20-1 and TRBJ1-1; the D gene is possibly TRBD1 (5 bases). Germline loops: CDR1 DFQATT, CDR2 SNEGSKA (reference sequence). There are 14 residues in the CDR3. The germline V and J ends were trimmed by 5 bases and 8 bases, with 21 bases remaining between them.

In its sample, this clonotype was seen a few times. This sequence joins TRBV9 and TRBJ2-3; 12 nucleotides agree with TRBD2. The V and J ends lost 1 base and 0 bases, in that order; junction bases with no gene match: 3. This CDR3 has 17 residues. Germline CDR1 reads SGDLS; CDR2 reads YYNGEE. The CDR3 spells CASSVLAGGSSTDTQYF. The CDR3 DNA sequence: TGTGCCAGCAGCGTACTAGCGGGGGGGTCTAGCACAGATACGCAGTATTTT.

This clonotype was counted between two and nine times. The chain carries TRBV30 and TRBJ2-2; unclear D gene. Trimming took 4 bases from V and 5 from J, leaving 8 bases between them. CDR1 and CDR2 (germline): GTSNPN, SVGIG (reference sequence). This CDR3 spans 12 amino acids. CDR3 DNA sequence: TGTGCCTGGACTCCCACTACCGGGGAGCTGTTTTTT. It encodes CAWTPTTGELFF.

This clonotype has at least ten counts. This chain links TRBV5-1 with TRBJ2-3; 8 bases are a match to TRBD2. V gave up 4 bases and J gave up 4 bases; unmatched junction bases: 5. The CDR3 is 14 residues long. The germline V gene has CDR1 SGHRS and CDR2 YFSETQ. This CDR3 is CASSPGLEADTQYF. CDR3 DNA sequence: TGCGCCAGCAGCCCGGGACTAGAGGCAGATACGCAGTATTTT.

This clonotype turned up a few times. The V call is TRBV4-1, the J call TRBJ2-4; D call uncertain. V was trimmed by 3 bases and J by 1 base, leaving 7 bases between them. The CDR3 runs 14 residues. CDR1 and CDR2 (germline): MGHRA, YSYEKL. The CDR3 bases are TGCGCCAGCAGCCAGTGGAAGGCCAAAAACATTCAGTACTTC. This translates into CASSQWKAKNIQYF.

By sample share, this clonotype is medium-sized. CDR3 nucleotides: TGCGCCAGCAGCTTGGGGGACACAGGGAACGAGCAGTACTTC. This sequence encodes CASSLGDTGNEQYF. J is TRBJ2-7 and V is TRBV5-1, with D possibly being TRBD1 (6 bases). Germline V gene data show CDR1 as SGHRS and CDR2 as YFSETQ. The CDR3 extends over 14 amino acids. The ends were cut back, 0 bases at V and 5 bases at J, with 12 bases in the middle.

This clonotype was seen once. This chain uses TRBV6-1 with TRBJ1-3; D gene unclear. CDR1 is MNHNS and CDR2 is SASEGT in the germline V gene. Trimming took off 3 bases at V and 7 bases at J, with 10 bases between the two ends. This CDR3 has 13 residues. CDR3 protein: CASSEGSSNTIYF. In DNA, the CDR3 is TGTGCCAGCAGTGAGGGTTCCAGCAACACCATATATTTT.

This clonotype has only a few counts. The genes are TRBV19 and TRBJ2-3; 7 nucleotides match TRBD1. The J segment lost 5 bases and the V segment lost 5 bases, leaving 4 bases of the junction unmatched. The germline gives CDR1 LNHDA, CDR2 SQIVND (reference sequence). This CDR3 spans 13 amino acids. In DNA form, the CDR3 reads TGTGCCAGTAGTCTCCGACAGGGAGATACGCAGTATTTT. Translation gives CASSLRQGDTQYF.

The chain joins TRBV30 to TRBJ2-5, with 8 nucleotides matching TRBD1. Germline assignment: CDR1 GTSNPN and CDR2 SVGIG (reference sequence). The CDR3 is made up of 15 amino acids. Losses at the gene ends were 3 bases for V and 5 bases for J; bases not matched to a gene: 11. CDR3: CAWRETGAMVETQYF. Written as DNA, the CDR3 is TGTGCCTGGAGGGAGACAGGGGCTATGGTGGAGACCCAGTACTTC.

This clonotype has a count of ten or more. The CDR3 loop reads CASSPFGSGGAQEQFF. The DNA for the CDR3 is TGTGCCAGCAGTCCATTCGGGAGCGGGGGGGCGCAGGAGCAGTTCTTC. The V call is TRBV12-3 or TRBV12-4, the J call TRBJ2-1; 10 bases map to TRBD2. The ends lost 5 bases at V and 10 bases at J; junction bases unmatched: 14. This CDR3 is built from 16 residues.

This clonotype has a handful of counts. The genes are TRBV5-1 and TRBJ1-5, with a weak D call TRBD1 (6 bases). CDR3 length: 15 amino acids. Trimming shortened V by 0 bases and J by 6 bases, and 13 bases separated the two germline ends. The germline gives CDR1 SGHRS, CDR2 YFSETQ. The CDR3 nucleotides are TGCGCCAGCAGCTTGGACGGGGGCGCCGCTCAGCCCCAGCATTTT. Translation gives CASSLDGGAAQPQHF.